A single sample is the source of the 10 T cell receptor beta chains below, sequenced in a study of cytomegalovirus exposure and HLA in healthy donors. The PCR contained 60 Vbeta and 13 Jbeta primers. Measured with immunoSEQ multiplex PCR; TCRdb has only the in-frame clones, and not every one. The sample records around 160,000 clones, 70% to 90% being singletons. Sequenced sample: PBMCs. These receptors were taken from a man younger than 35 in good health and CMV-seropositive.

The chain carries TRBV7-2 and TRBJ1-2; the match to TRBD1 covers 7 bases. Germline V gene data show CDR1 as SGHTA and CDR2 as FQGNSA. The CDR3 consists of 14 residues. V lost 4 bases to trimming and J lost 8 bases; unmatched junction nucleotides: 10. The CDR3 DNA reads TGTGCCAGCAGCTCGAGGAAGGGGGCGGGCGGCTACACCTTC. Translating gives CASSSRKGAGGYTF.

J is TRBJ2-1 and V is TRBV7-2; 9 bases line up with TRBD2. Trimming cost V 7 bases and J 2 bases; bases outside gene matches: 15. Germline-derived CDR1 and CDR2 are SGHTA and FQGNSA. The CDR3 is 18 amino acids. CDR3 protein: CASTTHNGGGVAYNEQFF. In nucleotides, the CDR3 is TGTGCCAGCACCACCCACAACGGCGGGGGGGTCGCCTACAATGAGCAGTTCTTC.

The chain joins TRBV7-2 to TRBJ1-3, with a possible D match to TRBD1 (6 bases). Germline CDR1 and CDR2: SGHTA and FQGNSA. The CDR3 length is 16 residues. Trimming pared 5 bases from V and 4 bases from J, leaving 18 bases between. The CDR3 reads CASSAAGQTLGNTIYF. CDR3 DNA sequence: TGTGCCAGCAGCGCCGCCGGACAGACGCTCGGAAACACCATATATTTT.

The chain has TRBV27 and TRBJ2-4; 7 bases agree with TRBD2. This CDR3 is built from 15 residues. The germline CDR1 and CDR2 sequences are MNHEY and SMNVEV (reference sequence). The trim removed 4 bases at V and 4 bases at J, leaving 7 bases unmatched. The CDR3 spells CASSSPWEGKNIQYF. The CDR3 DNA reads TGTGCCAGCAGTTCCCCGTGGGAGGGAAAAAACATTCAGTACTTC.

In regard to this clone: One end of the junction does not line up with germline, which may come from a read error. V is TRBV2 and J is TRBJ1-1; TRBD1 might be the D (6 bases). Germline V gives CDR1 SNHLY, CDR2 FYNNEI. The CDR3 is 13 residues long. In DNA, the CDR3 is TGTGCCCGCCGTGATGGACAGCCAAGAATCGGGATCTTT. Translated, it gives CARRDGQPRIGIF. Complete variable domain (other parts from reference TRBV2 and TRBJ1-1): EPEVTQTPSHQVTQMGQEVILRCVPISNHLYFYWYRQILGQKVEFLVSFYNNEISEKSEIFDDQFSVERPDGSNFTLKIRSTKLEDSAMYFCARRDGQPRIGIFGQGTRLTVV.

The chain uses TRBV10-3 and TRBJ2-5; 7 positions match TRBD1. The V gene's germline CDR1 is ENHRY and CDR2 SYGVKD. The ends lost 6 bases at V and 0 bases at J; junction bases unmatched: 4. The CDR3 covers 14 residues. CDR3 protein: CAISVRGNQETQYF. The CDR3 DNA is TGTGCCATCAGCGTCAGGGGGAACCAAGAGACCCAGTACTTC.

V is TRBV5-1 and J is TRBJ2-6; perhaps TRBD1 as D (5 bases). Germline assignment: CDR1 SGHRS and CDR2 YFSETQ. V gave up 7 bases and J gave up 0 bases, with 17 bases separating them. The CDR3 contains 17 residues. CDR3 DNA: TGCGCCAGCGTTTCCGTAGGACAAAACTCTGGGGCCAACGTCCTGACTTTC. This gives the protein CASVSVGQNSGANVLTF. Full variable domain (remainder filled in from reference TRBV5-1 and TRBJ2-6): KAGVTQTPRYLIKTRGQQVTLSCSPISGHRSVSWYQQTPGQGLQFLFEYFSETQRNKGNFPGRFSGRQFSNSRSEMNVSTLELGDSALYLCASVSVGQNSGANVLTFGAGSRLTVL.

The V gene is TRBV30, the J gene TRBJ2-1, with 9 bases matching TRBD2. V shed 5 bases, J shed 0 bases, and the junction held 8 bases outside the gene matches. There are 16 residues in the CDR3. Germline CDR1 is GTSNPN and CDR2 is SVGIG (reference sequence). The CDR3 is CAWSRSLAGSYNEQFF. DNA of the CDR3: TGTGCCTGGTCGCGATCACTAGCGGGCTCCTACAATGAGCAGTTCTTC.

The chain couples TRBV2 to TRBJ2-3; TRBD2 matches 9 bases. Germline trimming cut 1 base from V and 4 bases from J; bases unmatched to any gene: 3. CDR1 is SNHLY and CDR2 is FYNNEI in the germline V gene. The CDR3 is 15 amino acids. The CDR3 reads CASSEERGAPDTQYF. CDR3 nucleotides: TGTGCCAGCAGTGAAGAGCGGGGGGCGCCAGATACGCAGTATTTT. Based on the CDR3 plus reference TRBV2 and TRBJ2-3, the full variable domain is EPEVTQTPSHQVTQMGQEVILRCVPISNHLYFYWYRQILGQKVEFLVSFYNNEISEKSEIFDDQFSVERPDGSNFTLKIRSTKLEDSAMYFCASSEERGAPDTQYFGPGTRLTVL.

The chain is built from TRBV28 and TRBJ1-6; perhaps TRBD1 as D (6 bases). The germline V and J ends were trimmed by 7 bases and 7 bases, with 8 bases remaining between them. Looked up from germline, CDR1 is MDHEN and CDR2 is SYDVKM. This CDR3 contains 12 residues. The CDR3 loop reads CASTDRNSPLHF. The DNA of the CDR3 is TGTGCCAGCACGGACAGAAATTCACCCCTCCACTTT.